This TCR beta chain was retrieved from a study of T-cell reconstitution after alpha-beta-depleted transplantation in children. Molecular barcoding with unique molecular identifiers was used for the TCRbeta library. TCRdb re-derived calls from the PCR reads in MiXCR, one entry per CDR3 protein. Here the sample spans over 400,000 distinct CDR3 sequences, roughly 43% being singletons. Trimming at V came to 2 bases and at J to 5 bases, leaving 5 bases not matched to a gene. The CDR3 is made up of 14 amino acids. Looked up from germline, CDR1 is ENHRY and CDR2 is SYGVKD. This sample comprised PBMCs, obtained before TCRalphabeta/CD19-depleted stem cell transplant. This chain joins TRBV10-3 and TRBJ2-5, with 7 bases that match TRBD1. This receptor was obtained from a girl aged 2 to 10 with aplastic anemia, due to receive a stem cell transplant. Here the CDR3 reads CAISEGQATETQYF. CDR3 DNA: TGTGCCATCAGTGAGGGACAGGCGACCGAGACCCAGTACTTC.